This T cell receptor (beta chain) was documented in a study of control samples from healthy donors and cancer patients. The method was immunoSEQ multiplex PCR; TCRdb's version includes in-frame clones alone and lacks a portion of them. Of around 75,000 clones listed, 85% to 95% were seen once; the top ten hold 4.5% to 7.5%. This clone appeared once. The CDR3 runs 15 residues. V lost 3 bases and J lost 0, with 13 bases in between. CDR1 is SGHNT and CDR2 is YYREEE in the germline V gene (reference sequence). The sample taken for sequencing was blood. The chain links TRBV5-4 to TRBJ2-7; a possible D gene is TRBD1 (5 bases). The TCR originated in a woman aged 55 to 70 in good health. Here the CDR3 DNA reads TGTGCCAGCAGCTCTGAGCAGGGTCACTCCTACGAGCAGTACTTC. Translating gives CASSSEQGHSYEQYF.